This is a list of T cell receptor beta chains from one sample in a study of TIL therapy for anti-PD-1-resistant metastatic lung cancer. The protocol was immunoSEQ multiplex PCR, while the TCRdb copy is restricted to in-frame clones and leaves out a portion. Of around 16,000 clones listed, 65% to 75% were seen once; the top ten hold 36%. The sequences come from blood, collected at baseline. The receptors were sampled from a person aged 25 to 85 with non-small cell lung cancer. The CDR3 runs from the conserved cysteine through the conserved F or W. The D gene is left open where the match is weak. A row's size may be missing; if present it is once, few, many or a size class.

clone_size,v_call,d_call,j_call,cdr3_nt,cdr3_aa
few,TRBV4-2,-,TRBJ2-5,TGTGCCAGCAGCCAAGAAGGAGGGGGGGCCGGTTCGGAGACCCAGTACTTC,CASSQEGGGAGSETQYF
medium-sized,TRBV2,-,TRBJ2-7,TGTGCCAGCAGTTACAGTCCCTACGAGCAGTACTTC,CASSYSPYEQYF
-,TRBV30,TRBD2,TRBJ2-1,TGTGCCTGGAGTGAACTAGCGGCCTACAATGAGCAGTTCTTC,CAWSELAAYNEQFF
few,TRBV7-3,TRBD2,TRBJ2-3,TGTGCCAGCAGCTTAGGGGGGGACTCTAGCACAGATACGCAGTATTTT,CASSLGGDSSTDTQYF
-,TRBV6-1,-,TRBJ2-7,TGTGCCAGTGGGTTAACCTACGAGCAGTACTTC,CASGLTYEQYF
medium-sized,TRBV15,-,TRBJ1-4,TGTGCCACCAGCAGGTGGGATATAGCAACTAATGAAAAACTGTTTTTT,CATSRWDIATNEKLFF
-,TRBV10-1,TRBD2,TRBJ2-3,TGCGCCAGTGGGGGACTAGCGGACACAGATACGCAGTATTTT,CASGGLADTDTQYF
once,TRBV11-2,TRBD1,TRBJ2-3,TGTGCCAGCAGCGCCCGACAGGGAAGGTTAGATACGCAGTATTTT,CASSARQGRLDTQYF
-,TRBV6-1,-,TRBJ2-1,TGTGCCAGCAGCGTTGGGGGTGCAGCCTACAATGAGCAGTTCTTC,CASSVGGAAYNEQFF
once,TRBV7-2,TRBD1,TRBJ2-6,TGTGCCAGCAGCTCGTATTGGACAGGCATAGACTCTGGGGCCAACGTCCTGACTTTC,CASSSYWTGIDSGANVLTF
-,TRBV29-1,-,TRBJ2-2,TGCAGCGTTGTTATCCCGGGGAAGATCGCGAACACCGGGGAGCTGTTTTTT,CSVVIPGKIANTGELFF
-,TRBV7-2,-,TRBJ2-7,TGTGCCAGCAGCTTACACCCAGCCGGGATGAGCTCCTACGAGCAGTACTTC,CASSLHPAGMSSYEQYF
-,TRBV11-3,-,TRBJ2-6,TGTGCCAGCAGCGAATACGGGTTTCTAAAGGCTGGGGCCAACGTCCTGACTTTC,CASSEYGFLKAGANVLTF
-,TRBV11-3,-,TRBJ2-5,TGTGCCAGCAGCTTATTTGGTGTAAGGGGCCAAGAGACCCAGTACTTC,CASSLFGVRGQETQYF
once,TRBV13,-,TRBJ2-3,TGTGCCGGCAGCCGGGAACTTACTAGCACAGATACGCAGTATTTT,CAGSRELTSTDTQYF
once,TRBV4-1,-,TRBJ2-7,TGCGCCAGCAGCCCATCCATTCCGTCGTACGAGCAGTACTTC,CASSPSIPSYEQYF
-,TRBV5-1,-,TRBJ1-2,TGCGCCAGCAGCTCGCAACAGGGATTAATCGGCTATGGCTACACCTTC,CASSSQQGLIGYGYTF
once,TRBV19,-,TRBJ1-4,TGTGCCAGTAGGCAGGCGTTGCCAAATGAAAAACTGTTTTTT,CASRQALPNEKLFF
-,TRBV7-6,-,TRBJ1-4,TGTGCCAGCAGCTTAGGCAGCTTGAATGAAAAACTGTTTTTT,CASSLGSLNEKLFF
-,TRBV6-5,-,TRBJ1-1,TGTGCCACCAGAGCCGGACCCCACACTGAAGCTTTCTTT,CATRAGPHTEAFF
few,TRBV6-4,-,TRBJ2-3,TGTGCCAGCAGTGACTCGGCTAGCTCTGGCACAGATACGCAGTATTTT,CASSDSASSGTDTQYF
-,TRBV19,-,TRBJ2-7,TGTGCCGAAGACAGGTCTAGAGACGAGCAGTACTTC,CAEDRSRDEQYF
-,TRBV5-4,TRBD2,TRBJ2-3,TGTGCCAGCAGCCGTAGACTAGCGAGTGGCACAGATACGCAGTATTTT,CASSRRLASGTDTQYF
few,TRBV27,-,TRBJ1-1,TGTGCCAGCAGTGGACAGTTGGGCACTGAAGCTTTCTTT,CASSGQLGTEAFF
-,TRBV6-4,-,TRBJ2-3,TGTGCCAGCAGTGGCGGGGGCGCCACAGATACGCAGTATTTT,CASSGGGATDTQYF
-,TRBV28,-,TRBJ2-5,TGTGCCAGCAGTCCGGTCGGGACGGATCAAGAGACCCAGTACTTC,CASSPVGTDQETQYF
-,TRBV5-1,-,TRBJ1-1,TGCGCCAGCAGCTTGGGTCGCTCGGGGGCTTTCACTGAAGCTTTCTTT,CASSLGRSGAFTEAFF
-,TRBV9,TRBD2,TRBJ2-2,TGTGCCAGCAGCGTATTCCCGGGGGGGAACCCCACCGGGGAGCTGTTTTTT,CASSVFPGGNPTGELFF
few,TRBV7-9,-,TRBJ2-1,TGTGCCAGCAGCTCCGCAGTAAGCTCCTACAACGAGCAGTTCTTC,CASSSAVSSYNEQFF
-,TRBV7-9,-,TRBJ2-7,TGTGCCAGCAGCTACGGACAAGCCTACGAGCAGTACTTC,CASSYGQAYEQYF
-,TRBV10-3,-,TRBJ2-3,TGTGCCATCAGTGATTCGGACTACTCCCCGTCAGATACGCAGTATTTT,CAISDSDYSPSDTQYF
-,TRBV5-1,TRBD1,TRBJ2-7,TGCGCCAGCAGCTTGCGCGGGACAGGGGACTACGAGCAGTACTTC,CASSLRGTGDYEQYF
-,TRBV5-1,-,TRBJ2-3,TGCGCCAGCAGCACCGGGGGTTCCACTAGCACAGATACGCAGTATTTT,CASSTGGSTSTDTQYF
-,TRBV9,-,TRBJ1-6,TGTGCCAGCAGCGAACAGGGTTCCTCACCCCTCCACTTT,CASSEQGSSPLHF
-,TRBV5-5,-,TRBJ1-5,TGTGCCAGCAGCTTGGCAGGGCCTCAGCCCCAGCATTTT,CASSLAGPQPQHF
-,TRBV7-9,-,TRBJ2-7,TGTGCCAGCAGCTTATCGGCAAGGGTTGCCTACGAGCAGTACTTC,CASSLSARVAYEQYF
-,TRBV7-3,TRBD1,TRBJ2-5,TGTGCCAGCAGCTTGGGGCCCCCCGGGACAGGACAAGAGACCCAGTACTTC,CASSLGPPGTGQETQYF
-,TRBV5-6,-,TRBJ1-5,TGTGCCAGCAGCTTGGCTGCTAGCAATCAGCCCCAGCATTTT,CASSLAASNQPQHF
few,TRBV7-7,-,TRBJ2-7,TGTGCTAGCAGCTTAGATCGAGGGGACGAGCAGTACTTC,CASSLDRGDEQYF
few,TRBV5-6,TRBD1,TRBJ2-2,TGTGCCAGCAGCTCAGTTCACAGGGGCCCCGCCGGGGAGCTGTTTTTT,CASSSVHRGPAGELFF
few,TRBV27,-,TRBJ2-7,TGTGCCAGCAGTACTCTCGGGGGCGGGCAGTACTTC,CASSTLGGGQYF
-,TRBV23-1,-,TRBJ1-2,TGCGCCAGCAGTCAAACCCCCGGGGGGGGGCTCGACTATGGCTACACCTTC,CASSQTPGGGLDYGYTF
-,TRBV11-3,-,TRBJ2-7,TGTGCCAGCAGCCCCAGGGGGGGTTCGGGGTACGAGCAGTACTTC,CASSPRGGSGYEQYF
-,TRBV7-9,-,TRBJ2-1,TGTGCCAGCAGCTTTGACGGGCCACATGAGCAGTTCTTC,CASSFDGPHEQFF
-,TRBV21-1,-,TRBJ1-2,TGTGCCAGCAGCGCCGGGTCCCAGGGGGCATATGGCTACACCTTC,CASSAGSQGAYGYTF
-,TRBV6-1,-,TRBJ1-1,TGTGCCAGCAGTGGGGTGGTTGAAGCTTTCTTT,CASSGVVEAFF
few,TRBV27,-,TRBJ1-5,TGTGCCAGCATTCGACCCAATCGTATTACGAGTCAGCCCCAGCATTTT,CASIRPNRITSQPQHF
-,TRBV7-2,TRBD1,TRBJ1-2,TGTGCCAGCAGCCCGGACAGGACGGCTAACTATGGCTACACCTTC,CASSPDRTANYGYTF
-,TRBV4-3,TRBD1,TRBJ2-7,TGCGCCAGCAGTCACGACCGGGACAGGGGGTCCTACGAGCAGTACTTC,CASSHDRDRGSYEQYF
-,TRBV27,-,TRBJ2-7,TGTGCCAGCAGTTGGACAGCGACTATGGCCGAGCAGTACTTC,CASSWTATMAEQYF
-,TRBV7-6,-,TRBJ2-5,TGTGCCAGCAGCTTAGGGGCAGAGGAGTACTTC,CASSLGAEEYF
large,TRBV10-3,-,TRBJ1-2,TGTGCCATCAGTGAGTCGTCACAGTTCTATGGCTACACCTTC,CAISESSQFYGYTF
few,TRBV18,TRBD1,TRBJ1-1,TGTGCCAGCTCACCAACACAGGGGGACAACACTGAAGCTTTCTTT,CASSPTQGDNTEAFF